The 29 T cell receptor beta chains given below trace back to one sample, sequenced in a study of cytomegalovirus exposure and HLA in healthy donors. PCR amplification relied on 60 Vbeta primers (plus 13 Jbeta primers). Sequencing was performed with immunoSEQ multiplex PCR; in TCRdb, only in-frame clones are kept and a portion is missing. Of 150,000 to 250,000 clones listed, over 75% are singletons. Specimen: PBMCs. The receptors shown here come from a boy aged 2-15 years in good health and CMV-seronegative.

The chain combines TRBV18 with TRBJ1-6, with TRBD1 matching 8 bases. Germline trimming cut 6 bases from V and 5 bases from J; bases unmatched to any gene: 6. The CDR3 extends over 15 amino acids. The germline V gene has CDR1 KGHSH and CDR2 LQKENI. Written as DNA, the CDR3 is TGTGCCAGCTCCAGAGGACAGGGCGATAATTCACCCCTCCACTTT. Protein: CASSRGQGDNSPLHF.

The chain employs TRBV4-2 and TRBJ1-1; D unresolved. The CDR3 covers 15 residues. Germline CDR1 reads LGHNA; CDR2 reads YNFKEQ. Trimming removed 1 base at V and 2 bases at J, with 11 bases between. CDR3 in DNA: TGTGCCAGCAGCCAAGTATCGCAGATAAACACTGAAGCTTTCTTT. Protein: CASSQVSQINTEAFF.

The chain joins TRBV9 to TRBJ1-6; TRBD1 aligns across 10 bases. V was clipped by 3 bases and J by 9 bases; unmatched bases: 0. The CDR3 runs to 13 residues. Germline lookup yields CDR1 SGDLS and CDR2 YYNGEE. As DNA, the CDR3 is TGTGCCAGCAGCGGGGACAGGGGTTCACCCCTCCACTTT. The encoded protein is CASSGDRGSPLHF.

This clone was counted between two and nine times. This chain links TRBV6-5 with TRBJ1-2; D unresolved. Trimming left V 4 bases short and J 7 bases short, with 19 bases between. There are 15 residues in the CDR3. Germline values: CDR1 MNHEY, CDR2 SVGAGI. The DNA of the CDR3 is TGTGCCAGCAGTTTAGCGGGGTTCGGGTCCACTGGCTACACCTTC. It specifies CASSLAGFGSTGYTF.

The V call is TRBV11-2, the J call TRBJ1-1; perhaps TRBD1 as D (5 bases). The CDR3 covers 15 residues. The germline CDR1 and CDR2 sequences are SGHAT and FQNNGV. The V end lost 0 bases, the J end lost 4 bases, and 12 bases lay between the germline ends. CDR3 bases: TGTGCCAGCAGCTTAGAGGGATTCGGGGGCACTGAAGCTTTCTTT. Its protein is CASSLEGFGGTEAFF.

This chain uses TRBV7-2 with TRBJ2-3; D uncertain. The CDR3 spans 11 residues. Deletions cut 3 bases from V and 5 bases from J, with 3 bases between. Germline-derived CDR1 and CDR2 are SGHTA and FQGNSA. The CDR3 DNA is TGTGCCAGCAGCTTTCAAGATACGCAGTATTTT. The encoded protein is CASSFQDTQYF.

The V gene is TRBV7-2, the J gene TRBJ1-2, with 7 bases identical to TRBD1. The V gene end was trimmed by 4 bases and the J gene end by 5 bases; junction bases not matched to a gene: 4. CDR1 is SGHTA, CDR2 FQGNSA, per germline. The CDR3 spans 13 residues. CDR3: CASSSDRHYGYTF. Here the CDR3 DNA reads TGTGCCAGCAGCTCGGACAGGCATTATGGCTACACCTTC. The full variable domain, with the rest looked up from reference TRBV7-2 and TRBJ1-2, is GAGVSQSPSNKVTEKGKDVELRCDPISGHTALYWYRQSLGQGLEFLIYFQGNSAPDKSGLPSDRFSAERTGGSVSTLTIQRTQQEDSAVYLCASSSDRHYGYTFGSGTRLTVV.

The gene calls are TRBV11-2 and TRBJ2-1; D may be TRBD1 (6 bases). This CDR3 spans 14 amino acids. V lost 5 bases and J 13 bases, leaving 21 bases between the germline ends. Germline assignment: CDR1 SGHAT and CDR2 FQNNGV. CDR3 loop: CASSPWGHTGIQFF. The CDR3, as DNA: TGTGCCAGCAGCCCATGGGGTCATACAGGGATCCAGTTCTTC.

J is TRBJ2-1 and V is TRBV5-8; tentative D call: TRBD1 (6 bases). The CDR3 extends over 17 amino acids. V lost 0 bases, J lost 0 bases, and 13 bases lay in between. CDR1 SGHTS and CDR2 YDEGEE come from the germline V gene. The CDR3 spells CASSLVITGISYNEQFF. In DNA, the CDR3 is TGTGCCAGCAGCTTGGTGATTACAGGGATCTCCTACAATGAGCAGTTCTTC.

Written as DNA, the CDR3 is TGCGCCAGCAGTCCAGACACGGGGACTGAAGCTTTCTTT. It codes for CASSPDTGTEAFF. The rearrangement joins TRBV4-3 to TRBJ1-1, with D uncertain. In germline, CDR1 is LGHNA, CDR2 YSLEER. CDR3 size: 13 residues. The V gene lost 6 bases and the J gene lost 5 bases, with 13 bases spanning the gap.

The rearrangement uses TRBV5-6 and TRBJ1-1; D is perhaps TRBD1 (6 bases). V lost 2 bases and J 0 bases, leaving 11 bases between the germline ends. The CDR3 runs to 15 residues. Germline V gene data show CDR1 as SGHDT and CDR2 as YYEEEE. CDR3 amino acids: CASSLGQFMNTEAFF. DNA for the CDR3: TGTGCCAGCAGCTTAGGACAGTTCATGAACACTGAAGCTTTCTTT.

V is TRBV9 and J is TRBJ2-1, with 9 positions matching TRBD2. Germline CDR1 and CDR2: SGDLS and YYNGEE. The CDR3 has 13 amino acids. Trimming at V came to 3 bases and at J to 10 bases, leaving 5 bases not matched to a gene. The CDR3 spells CASSEISGGEQFF. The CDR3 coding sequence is TGTGCCAGCAGCGAGATTAGCGGGGGCGAGCAGTTCTTC.

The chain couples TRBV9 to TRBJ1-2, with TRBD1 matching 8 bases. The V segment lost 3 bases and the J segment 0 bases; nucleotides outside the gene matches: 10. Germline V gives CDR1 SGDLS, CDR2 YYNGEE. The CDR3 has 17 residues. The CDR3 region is CASSGRTGMPSNYGYTF. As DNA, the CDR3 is TGTGCCAGCAGCGGGAGGACAGGGATGCCCTCTAACTATGGCTACACCTTC.

CDR3 sequence (DNA): TGTGCCACCAGCATTGGAGTTAGTCTCTCTGGAAACACCATATATTTT. Its protein product is CATSIGVSLSGNTIYF. The rearrangement uses TRBV15 and TRBJ1-3; D is ambiguous. CDR1 and CDR2 (germline): LNHNV, YYDKDF (reference sequence). The CDR3 is 16 residues long. Trimming took 4 bases from V and 0 from J, leaving 13 bases between them.

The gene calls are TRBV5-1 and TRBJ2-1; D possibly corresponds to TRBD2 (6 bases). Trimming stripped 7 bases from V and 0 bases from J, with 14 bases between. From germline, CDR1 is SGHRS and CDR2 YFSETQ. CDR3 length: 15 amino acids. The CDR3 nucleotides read TGCGCCAGCGGAGCCGGAGGGAGCTCCTACAATGAGCAGTTCTTC. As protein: CASGAGGSSYNEQFF. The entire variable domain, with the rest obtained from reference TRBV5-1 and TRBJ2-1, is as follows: KAGVTQTPRYLIKTRGQQVTLSCSPISGHRSVSWYQQTPGQGLQFLFEYFSETQRNKGNFPGRFSGRQFSNSRSEMNVSTLELGDSALYLCASGAGGSSYNEQFFGPGTRLTVL.

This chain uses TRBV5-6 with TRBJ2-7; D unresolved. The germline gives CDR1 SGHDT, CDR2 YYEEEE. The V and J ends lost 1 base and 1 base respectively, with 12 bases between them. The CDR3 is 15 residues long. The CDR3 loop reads CASSLKVQASYEQYF. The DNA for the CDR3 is TGTGCCAGCAGCTTGAAGGTTCAGGCGTCCTACGAGCAGTACTTC.

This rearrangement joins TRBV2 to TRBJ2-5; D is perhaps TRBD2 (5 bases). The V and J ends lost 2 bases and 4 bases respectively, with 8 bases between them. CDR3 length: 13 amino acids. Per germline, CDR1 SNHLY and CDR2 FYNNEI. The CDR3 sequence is CASSELLVETQYF. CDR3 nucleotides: TGTGCCAGCAGTGAACTACTAGTAGAGACCCAGTACTTC.

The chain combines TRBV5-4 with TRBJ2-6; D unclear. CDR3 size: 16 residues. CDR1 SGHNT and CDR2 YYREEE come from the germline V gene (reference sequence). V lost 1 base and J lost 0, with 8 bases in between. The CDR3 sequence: CASSLNPGSGANVLTF. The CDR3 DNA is TGTGCCAGCAGCTTGAATCCGGGCTCTGGGGCCAACGTCCTGACTTTC.

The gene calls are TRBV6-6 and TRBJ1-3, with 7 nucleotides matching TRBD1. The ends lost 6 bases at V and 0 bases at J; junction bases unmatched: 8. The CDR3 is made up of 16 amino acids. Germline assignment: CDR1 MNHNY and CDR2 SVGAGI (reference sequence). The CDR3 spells CASRSPGQPSGNTIYF. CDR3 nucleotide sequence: TGTGCCAGCAGAAGTCCGGGACAGCCCTCTGGAAACACCATATATTTT.

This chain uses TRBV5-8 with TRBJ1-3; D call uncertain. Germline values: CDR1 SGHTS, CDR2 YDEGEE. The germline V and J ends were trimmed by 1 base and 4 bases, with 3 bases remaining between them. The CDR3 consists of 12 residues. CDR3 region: CASSLSGNTIYF. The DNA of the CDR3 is TGTGCCAGCAGCTTGAGCGGAAACACCATATATTTT.

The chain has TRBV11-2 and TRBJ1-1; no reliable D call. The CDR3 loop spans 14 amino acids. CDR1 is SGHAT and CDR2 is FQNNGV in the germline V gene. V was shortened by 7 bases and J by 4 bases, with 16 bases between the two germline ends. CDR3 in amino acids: CASTSSRDGTEAFF. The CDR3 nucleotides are TGTGCCAGCACCTCCTCGAGGGATGGCACTGAAGCTTTCTTT.

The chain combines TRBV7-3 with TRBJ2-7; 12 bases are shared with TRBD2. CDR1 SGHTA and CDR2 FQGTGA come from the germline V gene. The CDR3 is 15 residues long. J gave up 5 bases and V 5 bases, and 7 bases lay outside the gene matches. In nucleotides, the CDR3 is TGTGCCAGCAGCCCTCTAGCGGGGGGGCCTAACGAGCAGTACTTC. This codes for CASSPLAGGPNEQYF.

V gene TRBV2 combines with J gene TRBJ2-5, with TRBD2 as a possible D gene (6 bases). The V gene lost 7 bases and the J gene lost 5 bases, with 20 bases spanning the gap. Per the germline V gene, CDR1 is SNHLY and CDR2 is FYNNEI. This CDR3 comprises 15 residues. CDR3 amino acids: CASKGGWLALETQYF. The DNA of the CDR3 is TGTGCCAGCAAGGGAGGTTGGCTAGCGTTGGAGACCCAGTACTTC.

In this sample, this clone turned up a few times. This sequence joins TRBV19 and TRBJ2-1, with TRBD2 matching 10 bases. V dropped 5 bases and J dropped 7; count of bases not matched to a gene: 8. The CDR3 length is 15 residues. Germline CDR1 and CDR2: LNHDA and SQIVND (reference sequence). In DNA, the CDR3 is TGTGCCAGTAGTGCGTCTAGCGGGGGTAGGAATGAGCAGTTCTTC. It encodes CASSASSGGRNEQFF.

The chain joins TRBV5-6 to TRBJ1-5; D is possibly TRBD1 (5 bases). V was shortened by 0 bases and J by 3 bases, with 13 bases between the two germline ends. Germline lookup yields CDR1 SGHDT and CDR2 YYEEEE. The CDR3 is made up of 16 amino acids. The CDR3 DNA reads TGTGCCAGCAGCTTGGCAGGAGGGGCCGTCAATCAGCCCCAGCATTTT. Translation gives CASSLAGGAVNQPQHF.

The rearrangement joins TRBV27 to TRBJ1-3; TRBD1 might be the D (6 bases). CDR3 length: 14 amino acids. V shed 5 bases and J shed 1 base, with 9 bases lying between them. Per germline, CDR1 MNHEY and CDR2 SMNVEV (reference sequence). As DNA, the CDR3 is TGTGCCAGCAGTGTACAGGGATCTGGAAACACCATATATTTT. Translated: CASSVQGSGNTIYF.

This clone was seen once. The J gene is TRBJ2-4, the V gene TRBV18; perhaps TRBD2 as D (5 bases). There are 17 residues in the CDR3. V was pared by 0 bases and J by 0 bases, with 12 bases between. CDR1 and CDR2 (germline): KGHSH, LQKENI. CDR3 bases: TGTGCCAGCTCACCACCGGGAGCCACTCTAGCCAAAAACATTCAGTACTTC. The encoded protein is CASSPPGATLAKNIQYF.

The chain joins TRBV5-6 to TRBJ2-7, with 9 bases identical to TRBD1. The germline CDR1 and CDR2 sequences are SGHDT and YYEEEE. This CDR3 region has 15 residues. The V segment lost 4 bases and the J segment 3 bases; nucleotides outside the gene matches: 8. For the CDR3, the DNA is TGTGCCAGCAGCGGGCCGGGACAGGGATTCTACGAGCAGTACTTC. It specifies CASSGPGQGFYEQYF.

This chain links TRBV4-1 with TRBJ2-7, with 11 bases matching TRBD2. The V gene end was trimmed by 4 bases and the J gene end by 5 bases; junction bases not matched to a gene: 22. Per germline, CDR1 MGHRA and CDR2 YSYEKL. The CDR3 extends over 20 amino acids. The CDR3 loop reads CASSRKGPLAGGPPGNEQYF. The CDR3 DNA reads TGCGCCAGCAGCCGAAAGGGCCCCCTAGCGGGGGGCCCCCCCGGGAACGAGCAGTACTTC.